This T cell receptor beta chain was sequenced in a study of shared clonotypes between healthy human individuals. Both subsets, CD45RA+ naive and CD45RA-negative memory, were split from the CD4+ cells. On this clone itself: Its antigen is undetermined.

The study, taken as a whole, reports: Naive CD4 clonotypes were shared across a handful of donors at roughly 5%. Memory subsets had estimated richness that was generally smaller than that of naive subsets. The researchers took only blood, and tissue repertoires probably look different.

Assay used: immunoSEQ multiplex PCR; TCRdb lists only in-frame clones, some missing. The sample yields over a million clones, approximately 80% seen once. This CDR3 contains 14 residues. The V gene's germline CDR1 is MGHRA and CDR2 YSYEKL. The junction had 5 bases not matched to a gene; V was cut back by 4 bases and J by 2 bases. Sequencing was carried out using memory CD4+ T cells from PBMCs. The sample's subset: CD45RA-negative fraction. The TCR comes from a man between 18 and 35 years old in good health. Some clones in this sample may be carry-over from other donors' samples. The J gene is TRBJ2-7, the V gene TRBV4-1; TRBD2 matches at 7 bases. CDR3 residues: CASSLSSGPYEQYF. The CDR3 nucleotides read TGCGCCAGCAGCCTCTCTAGCGGACCCTACGAGCAGTACTTC.